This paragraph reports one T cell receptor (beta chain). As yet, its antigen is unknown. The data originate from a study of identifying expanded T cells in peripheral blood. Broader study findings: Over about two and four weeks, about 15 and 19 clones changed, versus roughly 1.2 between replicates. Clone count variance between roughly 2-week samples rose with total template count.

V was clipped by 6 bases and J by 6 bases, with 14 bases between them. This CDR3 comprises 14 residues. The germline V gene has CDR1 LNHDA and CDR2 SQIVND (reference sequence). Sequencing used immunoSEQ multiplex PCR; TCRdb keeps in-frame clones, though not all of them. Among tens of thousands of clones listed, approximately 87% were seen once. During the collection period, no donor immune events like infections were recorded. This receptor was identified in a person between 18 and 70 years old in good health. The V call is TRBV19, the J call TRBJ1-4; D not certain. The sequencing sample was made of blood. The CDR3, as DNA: TGTGCCAGTAGCCGCGGGTCTGGGCATGAAAAACTGTTTTTT. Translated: CASSRGSGHEKLFF.